The source of this TCR beta chain is a study of blood T cell repertoires in COVID-19. Study details: There were acute and convalescent COVID-19 samples, and they came from the United States, Italy and Spain. The analysed material was cDNA or gDNA that came from T cells, B-cell-depleted T cells, or PBMCs.

Per the original data handling: Amplification with reference gene primers provided the estimates of nucleated cell counts. The repertoire was sequenced with immunoSEQ multiplex PCR; TCRdb's copy has only in-frame clones and lacks some. V and J calls and clone size are as listed in that table; D and trimming were resolved from the DNA. Of 200,000 to 250,000 clones in the sample, around 82% are singletons; the top ten hold around 12%. The CDR3 sequence is 12 residues long. V was shortened by 7 bases and J by 5 bases, with 8 bases between the two germline ends. Sequencing was carried out using peripheral blood. The receptor was derived from a woman in her 40s with acute or convalescent COVID-19. This chain links TRBV12-3 or TRBV12-4 with TRBJ2-2; D is undetermined. The CDR3 region is CASNTKTGELFF. The CDR3, as DNA: TGTGCCAGCAACACTAAAACCGGGGAGCTGTTTTTT.